Each of the 27 T cell receptor beta chains below was sequenced from the same sample in a study of shared clonotypes between healthy human individuals. Profiling relied on immunoSEQ multiplex PCR, and the TCRdb table lists in-frame clones only, not all of them. The table has 2 million to 3 million clones, 93% seen once. Sample: naive CD4+ T cells from PBMCs. Described subset: CD45RA+ positively selected. These receptors all stem from a man aged 18-30 years in good health. Some clones in this sample may be carry-over from other donors' samples.

This clone was found once. The CDR3 loop reads CASSRLAGDNTGELFF. CDR3 coding DNA: TGCGCCAGCAGCCGTTTAGCGGGAGATAATACCGGGGAGCTGTTTTTT. V is TRBV5-1 and J is TRBJ2-2, with 9 bases matching TRBD2. Germline trimming cut 4 bases from V and 5 bases from J; bases unmatched to any gene: 9. Germline V gene sequence: CDR1 SGHRS, CDR2 YFSETQ. This CDR3 has 16 amino acids.

Regarding this clone: The same CDR3 is also encoded by other DNA sequences in this sample. The chain recombines TRBV27 with TRBJ1-3; D is unresolved. Germline V gene lookup returns CDR1 MNHEY and CDR2 SMNVEV (reference sequence). V lost 0 bases and J 3 bases, leaving 3 bases between the germline ends. CDR3 length: 13 residues. CDR3 sequence reads: CASSLSLGNTIYF. The CDR3 region has the DNA TGTGCCAGCAGTTTATCTCTTGGAAACACCATATATTTT.

The V gene is TRBV27, the J gene TRBJ1-4; tentative D call: TRBD1 (5 bases). This CDR3 contains 15 residues. The V gene's germline CDR1 is MNHEY and CDR2 SMNVEV (reference sequence). V lost 6 bases, J lost 7 bases, and 18 bases lay in between. CDR3 nucleotide sequence: TGTGCCAGCAGCCTCGGGGTCGGCGGGACTGAAAAACTGTTTTTT. Residues: CASSLGVGGTEKLFF.

The chain joins TRBV11-2 to TRBJ2-5, with 8 bases aligning to TRBD2. CDR3 length: 14 residues. J lost 9 bases, V lost 0 bases, and 6 bases had no gene match. CDR1 is SGHAT and CDR2 is FQNNGV in the germline V gene. CDR3 in DNA: TGTGCCAGCAGCTTAGATCGGATGCGGGAGGCCCAGTACTTC. This encodes CASSLDRMREAQYF.

This clone was found once. A much larger clonotype is one base distant, so this may be a read error. The chain links TRBV7-9 to TRBJ2-3; TRBD2 is a possible D gene (5 bases). The germline gives CDR1 SEHNR, CDR2 FQNEAQ (reference sequence). Trimming left V 3 bases short and J 2 bases short, with 6 bases between. The CDR3 spans 13 residues. The CDR3 loop reads CASSFRDTDTQYF. CDR3 coding DNA: TGTGCCAGCAGCTTTCGGGACACAGATACGCAGTATTTT.

This chain connects TRBV7-2 to TRBJ1-4; D gene uncertain. In germline, CDR1 is SGHTA, CDR2 FQGNSA. V dropped 5 bases and J dropped 5 bases, with 12 bases sitting between them. CDR3 size: 14 residues. CDR3 amino acids: CASSAQKLNEKLFF. CDR3 bases: TGTGCCAGCAGCGCTCAAAAACTAAATGAAAAACTGTTTTTT.

This clone was seen only once. Different DNA sequences within this sample yield the same CDR3. The J gene is TRBJ1-1, the V gene TRBV28, with D tentatively TRBD1 (6 bases). This CDR3 contains 14 residues. The germline V and J ends were trimmed by 6 bases and 1 base, with 12 bases remaining between them. The germline V gene encodes CDR1 MDHEN and CDR2 SYDVKM. CDR3 amino acids: CASSPGGGNTEAFF. The DNA of the CDR3 is TGTGCCAGCAGCCCCGGAGGGGGGAACACTGAAGCTTTCTTT.

The chain joins TRBV11-3 to TRBJ2-5; no reliable D call. The CDR3 covers 12 residues. Germline assignment: CDR1 SGHNT and CDR2 YENEEA. Trimming stripped 8 bases from V and 1 base from J, with 8 bases between. The DNA of the CDR3 is TGTGCCAGCGGATCAACCCAAGAGACCCAGTACTTC. This encodes CASGSTQETQYF.

On this clone: At the DNA level, this CDR3 is encoded by other sequences in the same sample as well. V usage is TRBV19 and J usage is TRBJ1-2; D perhaps matches TRBD1 (5 bases). The germline V gene encodes CDR1 LNHDA and CDR2 SQIVND (reference sequence). V lost 5 bases and J lost 5, with 9 bases in between. The CDR3 length is 12 residues. CDR3 protein: CASSPQDYGYTF. As DNA, the CDR3 is TGTGCCAGTAGTCCACAGGATTATGGCTACACCTTC. The entire variable domain, with the rest obtained from reference TRBV19 and TRBJ1-2, is as follows: DGGITQSPKYLFRKEGQNVTLSCEQNLNHDAMYWYRQDPGQGLRLIYYSQIVNDFQKGDIAEGYSVSREKKESFPLTVTSAQKNPTAFYLCASSPQDYGYTFGSGTRLTVV.

The V gene is TRBV27, the J gene TRBJ2-5; D gene unclear. This CDR3 is built from 14 residues. V lost 3 bases, J lost 3 bases, and 11 bases lay in between. Germline-derived CDR1 and CDR2 are MNHEY and SMNVEV (reference sequence). The CDR3, as DNA: TGTGCCAGCAGTTTTGGCATTGCAAAAGAGACCCAGTACTTC. Amino acids: CASSFGIAKETQYF.

The CDR3 region is CASSPSRDSYEQYF. The CDR3 DNA reads as TGTGCCAGCAGCCCCTCTCGGGACAGCTACGAGCAGTACTTC. V usage is TRBV7-9 and J usage is TRBJ2-7, with 7 positions matching TRBD1. This CDR3 contains 14 residues. Germline V lookup: CDR1 SEHNR, CDR2 FQNEAQ (reference sequence). J was trimmed by 3 bases and V by 5 bases; bases with no gene match: 7.

The chain joins TRBV6-6 to TRBJ1-4, with 7 positions matching TRBD1. This CDR3 has 13 amino acids. Per the germline V gene, CDR1 is MNHNY and CDR2 is SVGAGI (reference sequence). V trimming: 10 bases; J trimming: 4 bases; junction bases outside the gene matches: 6. CDR3 protein: CATRDSHNEKLFF. In DNA form, the CDR3 reads TGTGCCACCCGGGACAGCCATAATGAAAAACTGTTTTTT.

The V and J genes are TRBV5-4 and TRBJ2-5, with 8 bases fitting TRBD1. The end of the DNA is better explained by TRBJ2-7, so the J call may be wrong. Per the germline V gene, CDR1 is SGHNT and CDR2 is YYREEE (reference sequence). CDR3 length equals 14 residues. CDR3 sequence reads: CASSTDRGSYEQYF. The CDR3 DNA reads TGTGCCAGCAGCACTGACAGGGGCTCCTACGAGCAGTACTTC.

The genes are TRBV28 and TRBJ2-1; tentative D call: TRBD2 (6 bases). The V gene lost 5 bases and the J gene lost 2 bases, with 13 bases spanning the gap. Germline V gives CDR1 MDHEN, CDR2 SYDVKM. The CDR3 consists of 15 residues. The CDR3 loop reads CASSRSGAPYNEQFF. The CDR3 nucleotides read TGTGCCAGCAGTCGTAGCGGAGCCCCCTACAATGAGCAGTTCTTC.

This clone has more than one count but fewer than ten. The same CDR3 also results from other DNA sequences found in this sample. J is TRBJ2-5 and V is TRBV5-1; unclear D gene. V lost 3 bases to trimming and J lost 4 bases, with 4 bases between them. CDR1 is SGHRS, CDR2 YFSETQ, per germline. This CDR3 has 11 residues. CDR3 DNA sequence: TGCGCCAGCAGCTCGGGAGAGACCCAGTACTTC. Encoded protein: CASSSGETQYF. Supplemented by reference TRBV5-1 and TRBJ2-5, the full variable domain reads KAGVTQTPRYLIKTRGQQVTLSCSPISGHRSVSWYQQTPGQGLQFLFEYFSETQRNKGNFPGRFSGRQFSNSRSEMNVSTLELGDSALYLCASSSGETQYFGPGTRLLVL.

The chain carries TRBV11-3 and TRBJ2-1, with 11 positions matching TRBD2. CDR1 and CDR2 (germline): SGHNT, YENEEA. The V and J ends lost 5 bases and 8 bases, in that order; junction bases with no gene match: 14. This CDR3 is built from 17 residues. CDR3 nucleotides: TGTGCCAGCAGCACCGGGACTAGCGGTTACCGAGGCGATGAGCAGTTCTTC. This sequence encodes CASSTGTSGYRGDEQFF.

The chain combines TRBV28 with TRBJ1-1; D not resolved. Germline V lookup: CDR1 MDHEN, CDR2 SYDVKM. Trimming removed 1 base at V and 1 base at J, with 13 bases between. This CDR3 has 16 residues. The CDR3 loop reads CASSLSYSRANTEAFF. The CDR3 bases are TGTGCCAGCAGTTTATCGTATAGCCGGGCGAACACTGAAGCTTTCTTT.

About this clone itself: Other DNA sequences in the sample encode the same CDR3. The chain employs TRBV7-2 and TRBJ1-2; possibly TRBD1 for D (5 bases). This CDR3 spans 13 amino acids. Trimming left V 2 bases short and J 5 bases short, with 9 bases between. In germline, CDR1 is SGHTA, CDR2 FQGNSA. CDR3 residues: CASSLTGPYGYTF. As DNA, the CDR3 is TGTGCCAGCAGCTTAACAGGACCTTATGGCTACACCTTC. Together with reference TRBV7-2 and TRBJ1-2, the CDR3 gives the full variable domain: GAGVSQSPSNKVTEKGKDVELRCDPISGHTALYWYRQSLGQGLEFLIYFQGNSAPDKSGLPSDRFSAERTGGSVSTLTIQRTQQEDSAVYLCASSLTGPYGYTFGSGTRLTVV.

The V and J genes are TRBV27 and TRBJ2-2, with TRBD2 matching over 13 bases. J lost 6 bases, V lost 6 bases, and 10 bases had no gene match. This CDR3 contains 17 residues. Germline V gives CDR1 MNHEY, CDR2 SMNVEV (reference sequence). CDR3 sequence: CASRPTGTSGMAGELFF. The CDR3 DNA reads TGTGCCAGCAGACCTACCGGGACTAGCGGGATGGCCGGGGAGCTGTTTTTT.

The gene calls are TRBV28 and TRBJ2-2, with 7 positions matching TRBD1. Looked up from germline, CDR1 is MDHEN and CDR2 is SYDVKM. V lost 5 bases and J lost 9; bases outside the gene matches: 12. The CDR3 runs to 15 residues. The CDR3 reads CASSRTENRGRELFF. The CDR3 DNA sequence: TGTGCCAGCAGTCGCACCGAGAACAGGGGCCGGGAGCTGTTTTTT.

In its sample, this clone was seen once. The sample carries other DNA sequences with the same CDR3. The chain links TRBV19 to TRBJ2-5, with 9 bases that match TRBD2. The trim removed 4 bases at V and 3 bases at J, leaving 3 bases unmatched. In germline, CDR1 is LNHDA, CDR2 SQIVND (reference sequence). The CDR3 is 14 residues long. The CDR3 DNA sequence: TGTGCCAGTAGTACCTTAGCGGGAGAAGAGACCCAGTACTTC. Residues: CASSTLAGEETQYF. Full variable domain (outside the CDR3, taken from reference TRBV19 and TRBJ2-5): DGGITQSPKYLFRKEGQNVTLSCEQNLNHDAMYWYRQDPGQGLRLIYYSQIVNDFQKGDIAEGYSVSREKKESFPLTVTSAQKNPTAFYLCASSTLAGEETQYFGPGTRLLVL.

The chain carries TRBV10-3 and TRBJ2-7; 8 bases match TRBD2. With 3 bases clipped from V and 3 bases from J, the junction kept 7 bases outside the gene matches. The germline V gene encodes CDR1 ENHRY and CDR2 SYGVKD. The CDR3 loop spans 15 amino acids. The CDR3 nucleotides are TGTGCCATCAGTGAAGGCATAGCGGGACTCTACGAGCAGTACTTC. It translates to CAISEGIAGLYEQYF.

Concerning this clone itself: Other DNA sequences of this sample code for an identical CDR3. This chain links TRBV9 with TRBJ1-3; no definite D call. V lost 0 bases, J lost 0 bases, and 7 bases lay in between. Germline V gene data show CDR1 as SGDLS and CDR2 as YYNGEE. CDR3 length: 15 amino acids. For the CDR3, the DNA is TGTGCCAGCAGCGTAGGAGGGAGCTCTGGAAACACCATATATTTT. Its translation: CASSVGGSSGNTIYF.

V and J are TRBV11-3 and TRBJ2-1; D is possibly TRBD1 (5 bases). CDR1 and CDR2 (germline): SGHNT, YENEEA. This CDR3 has 14 amino acids. V was clipped by 6 bases and J by 7 bases, with 16 bases between them. CDR3 nucleotides: TGTGCCAGCAGATTACAAGGGGCCGGAAATGAGCAGTTCTTC. It specifies CASRLQGAGNEQFF.

J is TRBJ2-7 and V is TRBV5-1, with TRBD2 matching over 8 bases. Germline lookup yields CDR1 SGHRS and CDR2 YFSETQ. The CDR3 extends over 13 amino acids. Losses at the gene ends were 6 bases for V and 0 bases for J; bases not matched to a gene: 2. The CDR3 is CASNSGSSYEQYF. In nucleotides, the CDR3 is TGCGCCAGCAACAGCGGGAGCTCCTACGAGCAGTACTTC.

The rearrangement uses TRBV16 and TRBJ2-7; D possibly corresponds to TRBD1 (6 bases). This CDR3 contains 13 residues. The V gene's germline CDR1 is KGHSY and CDR2 FQNENV. The V and J ends lost 3 bases and 3 bases respectively, with 9 bases between them. The DNA for the CDR3 is TGTGCCAGCAGCCACGACAGGAACTACGAGCAGTACTTC. As protein: CASSHDRNYEQYF.

This chain connects TRBV28 to TRBJ1-2, with 8 bases matching TRBD1. V was pared by 5 bases and J by 3 bases, with 8 bases of the junction left unmatched. Germline assignment: CDR1 MDHEN and CDR2 SYDVKM. The CDR3 sequence is 15 residues long. The CDR3 reads CASSQGAIGDYGYTF. The CDR3 DNA sequence: TGTGCCAGCAGTCAGGGGGCGATCGGCGACTATGGCTACACCTTC.